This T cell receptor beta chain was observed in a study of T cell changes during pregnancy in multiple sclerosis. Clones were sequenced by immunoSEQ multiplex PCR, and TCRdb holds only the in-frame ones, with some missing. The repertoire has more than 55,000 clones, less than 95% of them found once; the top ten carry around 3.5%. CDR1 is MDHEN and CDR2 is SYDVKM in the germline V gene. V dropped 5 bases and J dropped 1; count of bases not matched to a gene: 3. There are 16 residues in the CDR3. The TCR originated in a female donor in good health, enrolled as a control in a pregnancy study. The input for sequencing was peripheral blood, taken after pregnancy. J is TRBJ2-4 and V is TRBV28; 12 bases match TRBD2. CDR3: CASSLTSGRAKNIQYF. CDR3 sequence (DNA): TGTGCCAGCAGTCTAACTAGCGGGAGGGCCAAAAACATTCAGTACTTC.